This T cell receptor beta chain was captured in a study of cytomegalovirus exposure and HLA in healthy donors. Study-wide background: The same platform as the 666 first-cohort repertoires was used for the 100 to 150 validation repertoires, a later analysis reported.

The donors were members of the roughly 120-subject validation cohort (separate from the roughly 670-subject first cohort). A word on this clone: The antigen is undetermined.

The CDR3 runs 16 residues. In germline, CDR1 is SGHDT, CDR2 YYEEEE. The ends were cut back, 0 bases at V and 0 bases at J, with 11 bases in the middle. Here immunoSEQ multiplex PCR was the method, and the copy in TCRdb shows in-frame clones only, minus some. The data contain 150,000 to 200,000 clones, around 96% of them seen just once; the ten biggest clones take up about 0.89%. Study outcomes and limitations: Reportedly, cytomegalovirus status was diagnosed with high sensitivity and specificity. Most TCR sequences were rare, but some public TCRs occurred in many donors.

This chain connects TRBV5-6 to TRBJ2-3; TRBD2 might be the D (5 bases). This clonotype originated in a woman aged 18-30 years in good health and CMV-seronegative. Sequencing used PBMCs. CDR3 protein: CASSLDPGVSTDTQYF. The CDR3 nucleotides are TGTGCCAGCAGCTTGGATCCCGGGGTTAGCACAGATACGCAGTATTTT. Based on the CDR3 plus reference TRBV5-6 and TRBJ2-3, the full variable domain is DAGVTQSPTHLIKTRGQQVTLRCSPKSGHDTVSWYQQALGQGPQFIFQYYEEEERQRGNFPDRFSGHQFPNYSSELNVNALLLGDSALYLCASSLDPGVSTDTQYFGPGTRLTVL.